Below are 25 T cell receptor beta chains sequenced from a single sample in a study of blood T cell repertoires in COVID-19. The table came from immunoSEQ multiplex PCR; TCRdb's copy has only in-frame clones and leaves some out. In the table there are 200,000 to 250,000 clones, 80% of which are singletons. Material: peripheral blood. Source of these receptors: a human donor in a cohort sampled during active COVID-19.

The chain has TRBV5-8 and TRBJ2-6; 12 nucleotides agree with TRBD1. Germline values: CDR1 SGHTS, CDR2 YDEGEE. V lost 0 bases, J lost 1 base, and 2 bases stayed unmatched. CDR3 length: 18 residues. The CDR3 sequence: CASSLEGQGASGANVLTF. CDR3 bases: TGTGCCAGCAGCTTGGAGGGACAGGGGGCTTCTGGGGCCAACGTCCTGACTTTC. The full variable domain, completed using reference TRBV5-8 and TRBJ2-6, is EAGVTQSPTHLIKTRGQQATLRCSPISGHTSVYWYQQALGLGLQFLLWYDEGEERNRGNFPPRFSGRQFPNYSSELNVNALELEDSALYLCASSLEGQGASGANVLTFGAGSRLTVL.

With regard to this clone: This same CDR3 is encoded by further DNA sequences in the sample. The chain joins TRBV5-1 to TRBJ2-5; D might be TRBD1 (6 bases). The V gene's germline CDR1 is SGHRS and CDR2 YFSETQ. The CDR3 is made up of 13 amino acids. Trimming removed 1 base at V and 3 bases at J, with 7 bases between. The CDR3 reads CASSLPGEETQYF. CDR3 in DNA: TGCGCCAGCAGCTTGCCAGGGGAAGAGACCCAGTACTTC. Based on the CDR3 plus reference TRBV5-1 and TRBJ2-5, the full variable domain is KAGVTQTPRYLIKTRGQQVTLSCSPISGHRSVSWYQQTPGQGLQFLFEYFSETQRNKGNFPGRFSGRQFSNSRSEMNVSTLELGDSALYLCASSLPGEETQYFGPGTRLLVL.

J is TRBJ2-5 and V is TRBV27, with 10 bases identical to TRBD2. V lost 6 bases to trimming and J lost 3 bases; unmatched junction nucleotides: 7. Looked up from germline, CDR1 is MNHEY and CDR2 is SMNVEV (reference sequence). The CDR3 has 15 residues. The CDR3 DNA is TGTGCCAGCAGGACGTCTAGCGGGAGAGAAGAGACCCAGTACTTC. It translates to CASRTSSGREETQYF.

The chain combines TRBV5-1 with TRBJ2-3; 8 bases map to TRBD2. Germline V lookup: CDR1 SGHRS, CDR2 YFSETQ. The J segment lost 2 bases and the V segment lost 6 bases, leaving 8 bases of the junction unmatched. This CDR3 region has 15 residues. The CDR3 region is CASMVPGGATDTQYF. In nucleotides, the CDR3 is TGCGCCAGCATGGTGCCGGGGGGGGCCACAGATACGCAGTATTTT. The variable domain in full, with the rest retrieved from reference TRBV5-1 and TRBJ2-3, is KAGVTQTPRYLIKTRGQQVTLSCSPISGHRSVSWYQQTPGQGLQFLFEYFSETQRNKGNFPGRFSGRQFSNSRSEMNVSTLELGDSALYLCASMVPGGATDTQYFGPGTRLTVL.

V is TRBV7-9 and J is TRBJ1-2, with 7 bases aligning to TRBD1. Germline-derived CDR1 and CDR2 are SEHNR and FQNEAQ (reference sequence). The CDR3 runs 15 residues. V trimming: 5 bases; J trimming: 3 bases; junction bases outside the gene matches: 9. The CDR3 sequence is CASSQRQGYDYGYTF. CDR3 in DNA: TGTGCCAGCAGCCAGAGACAGGGATATGACTATGGCTACACCTTC.

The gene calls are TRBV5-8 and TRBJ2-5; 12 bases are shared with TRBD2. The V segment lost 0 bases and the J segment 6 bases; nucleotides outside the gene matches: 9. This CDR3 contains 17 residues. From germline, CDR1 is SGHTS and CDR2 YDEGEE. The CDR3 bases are TGTGCCAGCAGCTTGGCTTCGACTAGCGGGAGCATTAAGACCCAGTACTTC. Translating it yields CASSLASTSGSIKTQYF.

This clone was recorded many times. This CDR3 reads CASSSPLNVEGYGYTF. Written as DNA, the CDR3 is TGTGCCAGCAGTTCTCCCCTCAACGTTGAGGGCTATGGCTACACCTTC. The chain carries TRBV28 and TRBJ1-2; unclear D gene. Germline values: CDR1 MDHEN, CDR2 SYDVKM. V was pared by 4 bases and J by 4 bases, with 19 bases between. CDR3 length: 16 amino acids.

The DNA of the CDR3 is TGTGCCAGCAGCCAAGTAGCTAGCGCGCCAAACAATGAGCAGTTCTTC. Its translation is CASSQVASAPNNEQFF. The chain is built from TRBV4-2 and TRBJ2-1, with D maybe TRBD2 (6 bases). With 1 base removed from V and 5 bases from J, the gap between germline ends came to 15 bases. The CDR3 is 16 amino acids. Germline lookup yields CDR1 LGHNA and CDR2 YNFKEQ.

The CDR3: CASTYWGGQSSGNTIYF. CDR3 nucleotides: TGTGCCAGCACCTATTGGGGGGGGCAGAGCTCTGGAAACACCATATATTTT. The genes are TRBV7-9 and TRBJ1-3; D perhaps matches TRBD1 (6 bases). The CDR3 sequence is 17 residues long. CDR1 and CDR2 from the germline V gene are SEHNR and FQNEAQ (reference sequence). Trimming took 7 bases from V and 0 from J, leaving 19 bases between them. The full variable domain, completed using reference TRBV7-9 and TRBJ1-3, is DTGVSQNPRHKITKRGQNVTFRCDPISEHNRLYWYRQTLGQGPEFLTYFQNEAQLEKSRLLSDRFSAERPKGSFSTLEIQRTEQGDSAMYLCASTYWGGQSSGNTIYFGEGSWLTVV.

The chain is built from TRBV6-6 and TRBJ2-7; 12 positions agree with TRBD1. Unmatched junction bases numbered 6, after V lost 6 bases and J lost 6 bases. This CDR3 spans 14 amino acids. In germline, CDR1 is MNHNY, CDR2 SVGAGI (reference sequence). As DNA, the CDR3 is TGTGCCAGCAGGTACCGGGACAGGGGGCCCGAGCAGTACTTC. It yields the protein CASRYRDRGPEQYF.

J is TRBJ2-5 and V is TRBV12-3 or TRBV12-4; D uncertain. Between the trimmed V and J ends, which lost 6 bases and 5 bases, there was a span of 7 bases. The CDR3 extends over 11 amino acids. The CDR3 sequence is CASSIQETQYF. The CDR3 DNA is TGTGCCAGCAGCATACAGGAGACCCAGTACTTC.

CDR3 sequence reads: CASSPGQGWYEQYF. CDR3 coding DNA: TGTGCCAGCAGTCCGGGACAGGGATGGTACGAGCAGTACTTC. The J gene is TRBJ2-7, the V gene TRBV28, with 9 positions matching TRBD1. The length of the CDR3 is 14 residues. V shed 5 bases and J 4 bases; nucleotides not matched to a gene: 6. Germline loops: CDR1 MDHEN, CDR2 SYDVKM.

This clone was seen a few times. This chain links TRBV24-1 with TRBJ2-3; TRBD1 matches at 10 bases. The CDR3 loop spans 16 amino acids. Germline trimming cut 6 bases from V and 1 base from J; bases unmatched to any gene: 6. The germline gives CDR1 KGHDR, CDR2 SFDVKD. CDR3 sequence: CATSPPGTGGTDTQYF. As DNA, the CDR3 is TGTGCCACCAGTCCGCCAGGGACAGGGGGCACAGATACGCAGTATTTT.

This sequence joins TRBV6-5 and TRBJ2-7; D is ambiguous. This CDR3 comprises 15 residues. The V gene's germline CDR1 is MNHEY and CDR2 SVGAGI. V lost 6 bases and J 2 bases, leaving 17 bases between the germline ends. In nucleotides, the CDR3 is TGTGCCAGCAGGATAAACACGTTCGAAGCCTACGAGCAGTACTTC. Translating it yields CASRINTFEAYEQYF.

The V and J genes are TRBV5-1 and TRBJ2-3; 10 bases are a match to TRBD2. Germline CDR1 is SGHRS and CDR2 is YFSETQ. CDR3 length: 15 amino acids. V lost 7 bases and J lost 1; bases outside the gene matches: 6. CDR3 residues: CASAMGTSGTDTQYF. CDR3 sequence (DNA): TGCGCCAGCGCCATGGGGACTAGCGGCACAGATACGCAGTATTTT.

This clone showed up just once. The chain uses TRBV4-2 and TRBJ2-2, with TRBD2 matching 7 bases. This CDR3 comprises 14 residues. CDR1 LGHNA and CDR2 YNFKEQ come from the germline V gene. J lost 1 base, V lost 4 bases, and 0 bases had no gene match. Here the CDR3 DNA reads TGTGCCAGCAGCCGGACTAGGAACACCGGGGAGCTGTTTTTT. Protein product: CASSRTRNTGELFF.

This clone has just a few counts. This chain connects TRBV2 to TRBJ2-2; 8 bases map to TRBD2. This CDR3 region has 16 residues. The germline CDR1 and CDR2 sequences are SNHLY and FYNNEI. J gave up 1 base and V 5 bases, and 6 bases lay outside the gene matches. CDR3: CASSPLAGLNTGELFF. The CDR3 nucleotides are TGTGCCAGCAGTCCTCTAGCGGGCCTGAACACCGGGGAGCTGTTTTTT. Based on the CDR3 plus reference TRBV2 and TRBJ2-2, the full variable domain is EPEVTQTPSHQVTQMGQEVILRCVPISNHLYFYWYRQILGQKVEFLVSFYNNEISEKSEIFDDQFSVERPDGSNFTLKIRSTKLEDSAMYFCASSPLAGLNTGELFFGEGSRLTVL.

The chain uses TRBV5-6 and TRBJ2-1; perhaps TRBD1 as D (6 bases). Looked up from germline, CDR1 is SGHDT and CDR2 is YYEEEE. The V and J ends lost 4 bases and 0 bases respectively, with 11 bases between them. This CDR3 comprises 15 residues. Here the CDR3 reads CASSQGFSSYNEQFF. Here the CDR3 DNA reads TGTGCCAGCAGCCAGGGGTTCAGCTCCTACAATGAGCAGTTCTTC. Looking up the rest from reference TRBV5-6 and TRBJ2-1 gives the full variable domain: DAGVTQSPTHLIKTRGQQVTLRCSPKSGHDTVSWYQQALGQGPQFIFQYYEEEERQRGNFPDRFSGHQFPNYSSELNVNALLLGDSALYLCASSQGFSSYNEQFFGPGTRLTVL.

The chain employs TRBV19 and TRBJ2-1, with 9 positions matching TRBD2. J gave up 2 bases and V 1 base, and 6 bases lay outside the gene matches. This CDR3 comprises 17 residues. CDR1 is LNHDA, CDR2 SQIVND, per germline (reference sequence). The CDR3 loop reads CASSIASRGGAYNEQFF. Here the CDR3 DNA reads TGTGCCAGTAGTATAGCATCTCGCGGGGGGGCCTACAATGAGCAGTTCTTC.

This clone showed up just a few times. Written as DNA, the CDR3 is TGTGCCAGCAGTTGGGGGACAGGGGGAGACTACGAGCAGTACTTC. The encoded protein is CASSWGTGGDYEQYF. The V gene is TRBV6-5, the J gene TRBJ2-7, with 11 bases matching TRBD1. CDR1 MNHEY and CDR2 SVGAGI come from the germline V gene. This CDR3 contains 15 residues. The V gene end was trimmed by 4 bases and the J gene end by 3 bases; junction bases not matched to a gene: 5.

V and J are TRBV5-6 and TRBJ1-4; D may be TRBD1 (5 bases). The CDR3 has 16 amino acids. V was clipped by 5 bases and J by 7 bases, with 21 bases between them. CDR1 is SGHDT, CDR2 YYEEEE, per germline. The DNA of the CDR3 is TGTGCCAGCAGACAGACGGGTGGGGCGACGGGTGAAAAACTGTTTTTT. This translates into CASRQTGGATGEKLFF.

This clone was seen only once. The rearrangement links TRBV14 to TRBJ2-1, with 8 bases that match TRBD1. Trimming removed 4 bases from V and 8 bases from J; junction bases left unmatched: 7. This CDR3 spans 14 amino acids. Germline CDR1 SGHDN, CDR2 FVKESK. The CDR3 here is CASSPWTGNDEQFF. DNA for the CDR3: TGTGCCAGCAGCCCCTGGACAGGGAACGATGAGCAGTTCTTC.

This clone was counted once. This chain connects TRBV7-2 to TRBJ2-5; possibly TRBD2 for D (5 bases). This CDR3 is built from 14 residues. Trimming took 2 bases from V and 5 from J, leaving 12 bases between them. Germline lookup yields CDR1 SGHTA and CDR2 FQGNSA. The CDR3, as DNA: TGTGCCAGCAGCTTAAATCTGGGCGGGGAGACCCAGTACTTC. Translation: CASSLNLGGETQYF.

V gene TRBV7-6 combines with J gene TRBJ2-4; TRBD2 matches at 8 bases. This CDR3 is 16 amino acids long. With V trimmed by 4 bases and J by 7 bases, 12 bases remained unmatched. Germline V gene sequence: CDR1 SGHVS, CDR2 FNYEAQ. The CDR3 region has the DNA TGTGCCAGCAGCTCCCAAGGGGGGGGACTAGGTAACATTCAGTACTTC. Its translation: CASSSQGGGLGNIQYF. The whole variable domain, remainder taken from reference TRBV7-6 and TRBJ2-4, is GAGVSQSPRYKVTKRGQDVALRCDPISGHVSLYWYRQALGQGPEFLTYFNYEAQQDKSGLPNDRFSAERPEGSISTLTIQRTEQRDSAMYRCASSSQGGGLGNIQYFGAGTRLSVL.

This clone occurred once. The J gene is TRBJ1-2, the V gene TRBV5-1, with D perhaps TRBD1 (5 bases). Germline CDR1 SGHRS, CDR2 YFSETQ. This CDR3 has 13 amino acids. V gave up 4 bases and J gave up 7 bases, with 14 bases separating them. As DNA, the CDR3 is TGCGCCAGCAGCGCGGACACGCGCTTTGGCTACACCTTC. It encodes CASSADTRFGYTF.